The 24 T cell receptor beta chains reported below all come from one sample, sequenced in a study of blood T cell repertoires in COVID-19. Repertoires were generated with immunoSEQ multiplex PCR, while TCRdb's copy carries only in-frame clones and drops some. The sample holds 350,000 to 400,000 clones, around 87% seen once. Input material: PBMCs or T cells enriched from blood (not recorded which). These receptors came from a middle-aged man in a cohort exposed to, infected with or recovered from COVID-19 (not recorded which).

The chain is built from TRBV18 and TRBJ2-7; D is possibly TRBD1 (5 bases). The CDR3 consists of 13 residues. Trimming shortened V by 6 bases and J by 4 bases, and 13 bases separated the two germline ends. Germline V gene data show CDR1 as KGHSH and CDR2 as LQKENI. CDR3 DNA: TGTGCCAGCTCCGCCTACAGGAATTACGAGCAGTACTTC. Translating it yields CASSAYRNYEQYF.

This clone came up a few times. The chain links TRBV28 to TRBJ1-1; D is possibly TRBD1 (5 bases). The V end was cut by 7 bases, the J end by 5 bases, with 14 bases between. Germline CDR1 MDHEN, CDR2 SYDVKM. This CDR3 comprises 13 residues. Written as DNA, the CDR3 is TGTGCCAGCACAGGGTTTAGGGGTACTGAAGCTTTCTTT. Amino acid sequence: CASTGFRGTEAFF. Drawing the rest from reference TRBV28 and TRBJ1-1, the complete variable domain is DVKVTQSSRYLVKRTGEKVFLECVQDMDHENMFWYRQDPGLGLRLIYFSYDVKMKEKGDIPEGYSVSREKKERFSLILESASTNQTSMYLCASTGFRGTEAFFGQGTRLTVV.

The V gene is TRBV4-1, the J gene TRBJ2-3, with TRBD2 matching 7 bases. The V and J ends lost 3 bases and 4 bases, in that order; junction bases with no gene match: 1. The germline V gene has CDR1 MGHRA and CDR2 YSYEKL. This CDR3 is built from 13 residues. The CDR3 DNA sequence: TGCGCCAGCAGCCACCGGGAGGCAGATACGCAGTATTTT. Protein sequence: CASSHREADTQYF.

This clone was recorded once. This chain uses TRBV30 with TRBJ1-2; 9 bases align to TRBD1. The CDR3 is 14 residues long. Germline CDR1 GTSNPN, CDR2 SVGIG (reference sequence). Unmatched junction bases numbered 6, after V lost 0 bases and J lost 7 bases. The CDR3 spells CAWSVNRGLFGYTF. The CDR3 nucleotides are TGTGCCTGGAGTGTAAACAGGGGGCTCTTTGGCTACACCTTC.

The CDR3 bases are TGTGCCAGCAGTGACCGGCGGAAGCATAATGAAAAACTGTTTTTT. Protein: CASSDRRKHNEKLFF. The rearrangement joins TRBV6-1 to TRBJ1-4; D gene uncertain. The CDR3 contains 15 residues. Trimming removed 3 bases at V and 4 bases at J, with 12 bases between. Germline CDR1 and CDR2: MNHNS and SASEGT.

This clone is a singleton in its sample. This chain uses TRBV19 with TRBJ2-2, with D unresolved. V lost 5 bases, J lost 6 bases, and 16 bases lay in between. The CDR3 loop spans 15 amino acids. The germline gives CDR1 LNHDA, CDR2 SQIVND (reference sequence). The CDR3 here is CASSPYRSSSGELFF. CDR3 sequence (DNA): TGTGCCAGTAGTCCCTATAGGAGTAGTTCCGGGGAGCTGTTTTTT.

CDR3 coding DNA: TGTGCCAGCAGCCTTAGAGGGACAGAGAGGGTAGAGACCCAGTACTTC. This encodes CASSLRGTERVETQYF. This chain links TRBV5-4 with TRBJ2-5; 7 bases are shared with TRBD1. V lost 4 bases to trimming and J lost 4 bases; unmatched junction nucleotides: 13. There are 16 residues in the CDR3. The V gene's germline CDR1 is SGHNT and CDR2 YYREEE (reference sequence).

This clone was seen a few times. The chain employs TRBV6-1 and TRBJ2-5, with 11 bases identical to TRBD2. V lost 5 bases and J lost 4; bases outside the gene matches: 9. Germline V CDR1 and CDR2: MNHNS, SASEGT. The CDR3 runs to 16 residues. The CDR3 DNA is TGTGCCAGCAGTCAAGACCGACTAGCGGGATTAGAGACCCAGTACTTC. Protein: CASSQDRLAGLETQYF.

The gene calls are TRBV27 and TRBJ1-1; D may be TRBD1 (6 bases). The CDR3 spans 14 residues. Germline-derived CDR1 and CDR2 are MNHEY and SMNVEV (reference sequence). Trimming took 7 bases from V and 4 from J, leaving 16 bases between them. CDR3 sequence reads: CASKYEGGGTEAFF. CDR3 bases: TGTGCCAGCAAGTACGAGGGAGGGGGCACTGAAGCTTTCTTT.

The chain recombines TRBV29-1 with TRBJ2-3; the D is unclear. Germline lookup yields CDR1 SQVTM and CDR2 ANQGSEA. Trimming left V 4 bases short and J 2 bases short, with 4 bases between. The CDR3 totals 11 residues. This CDR3 is CSVASTDTQYF. CDR3 DNA sequence: TGCAGCGTTGCATCCACAGATACGCAGTATTTT.

J is TRBJ1-1 and V is TRBV10-3; 7 bases line up with TRBD1. With V trimmed by 8 bases and J by 2 bases, 11 bases remained unmatched. This CDR3 is built from 15 residues. Germline lookup yields CDR1 ENHRY and CDR2 SYGVKD. In DNA form, the CDR3 reads TGTGCCATCGGGGACACGAGGACAGGAAACACTGAAGCTTTCTTT. It yields the protein CAIGDTRTGNTEAFF.

The chain links TRBV7-3 to TRBJ2-3; no definite D call. The V and J ends lost 1 base and 0 bases respectively, with 8 bases between them. The germline gives CDR1 SGHTA, CDR2 FQGTGA. The CDR3 is made up of 15 amino acids. The CDR3 DNA is TGTGCCAGCAGCTTAAGTGCGCGTAGCACAGATACGCAGTATTTT. Residues: CASSLSARSTDTQYF.

The chain links TRBV6-1 to TRBJ2-3, with unresolved D. V lost 1 base to trimming and J lost 9 bases, with 8 bases between them. CDR1 MNHNS and CDR2 SASEGT come from the germline V gene. This CDR3 is built from 12 residues. The CDR3 protein is CASSEGLSTQYF. CDR3 in DNA: TGTGCCAGCAGTGAAGGCCTATCGACGCAGTATTTT.

This chain joins TRBV7-8 and TRBJ2-3; 10 bases are shared with TRBD2. Germline lookup yields CDR1 SGHVS and CDR2 FQNEAQ. Trimming cost V 2 bases and J 3 bases; bases outside gene matches: 5. The CDR3 spans 16 residues. The CDR3 nucleotides read TGTGCCAGCAGCTTAAGGCCTAGCGGGAGAACAGATACGCAGTATTTT. This encodes CASSLRPSGRTDTQYF.

J is TRBJ2-3 and V is TRBV5-3; maybe TRBD2 (6 bases). TRBV5-3 is classed as an ORF, of uncertain function. V dropped 3 bases and J dropped 4 bases, with 15 bases sitting between them. The length of the CDR3 is 15 residues. DNA of the CDR3: TGTGCCAGAAGCTCCGGAGGGAGATCCCCAGATACGCAGTATTTT. Encoded protein: CARSSGGRSPDTQYF.

This chain connects TRBV7-8 to TRBJ2-7, with 8 bases lining up with TRBD1. The V gene end was trimmed by 5 bases and the J gene end by 3 bases; junction bases not matched to a gene: 6. Germline V CDR1 and CDR2: SGHVS, FQNEAQ. The CDR3 consists of 14 residues. CDR3 DNA: TGTGCCAGCAGCCGATGGGGACAGGACTACGAGCAGTACTTC. Its protein is CASSRWGQDYEQYF.

This chain joins TRBV24-1 and TRBJ1-5; TRBD1 matches at 8 bases. With 12 bases clipped from V and 5 bases from J, the junction kept 5 bases outside the gene matches. Germline assignment: CDR1 KGHDR and CDR2 SFDVKD. This CDR3 spans 12 amino acids. CDR3 residues: CAAGQGDQPQHF. In DNA form, the CDR3 reads TGTGCCGCCGGACAGGGTGATCAGCCCCAGCATTTT.

The V gene is TRBV27, the J gene TRBJ1-2, with TRBD1 matching 11 bases. CDR3 length: 14 amino acids. The germline V gene encodes CDR1 MNHEY and CDR2 SMNVEV (reference sequence). With 6 bases clipped from V and 6 bases from J, the junction kept 6 bases outside the gene matches. The DNA for the CDR3 is TGTGCCAGCAGACCAGGACAGGGGGCGGATGGCTACACCTTC. This encodes CASRPGQGADGYTF.

The chain uses TRBV5-4 and TRBJ1-2; 10 nucleotides agree with TRBD1. The trim removed 2 bases at V and 8 bases at J, leaving 12 bases unmatched. The CDR3 is made up of 16 amino acids. The germline CDR1 and CDR2 sequences are SGHNT and YYREEE (reference sequence). The CDR3 loop is CASSLPGQGISGGYTF. The DNA for the CDR3 is TGTGCCAGCAGCTTACCGGGACAGGGGATTTCGGGAGGCTACACCTTC.

This chain joins TRBV7-2 and TRBJ1-1, with D perhaps TRBD1 (6 bases). This CDR3 has 13 amino acids. Germline CDR1 SGHTA, CDR2 FQGNSA. V was trimmed by 3 bases and J by 4 bases, leaving 9 bases between them. CDR3 DNA: TGTGCCAGCAGCTTGCAGGGGCGCACTGAAGCTTTCTTT. Protein sequence: CASSLQGRTEAFF. Filled out from reference TRBV7-2 and TRBJ1-1, the complete variable domain reads GAGVSQSPSNKVTEKGKDVELRCDPISGHTALYWYRQSLGQGLEFLIYFQGNSAPDKSGLPSDRFSAERTGGSVSTLTIQRTQQEDSAVYLCASSLQGRTEAFFGQGTRLTVV.

V usage is TRBV18 and J usage is TRBJ1-5, with TRBD1 matching over 8 bases. The V and J ends lost 7 bases and 0 bases, in that order; junction bases with no gene match: 8. The CDR3 contains 16 residues. The germline V gene has CDR1 KGHSH and CDR2 LQKENI. CDR3 DNA: TGTGCCAGCTTACAGGGGGTCCCAGGTAGCAATCAGCCCCAGCATTTT. Translation gives CASLQGVPGSNQPQHF.

The chain carries TRBV5-1 and TRBJ2-7, with D uncertain. This CDR3 is 13 amino acids long. V lost 0 bases, J lost 2 bases, and 6 bases lay in between. In germline, CDR1 is SGHRS, CDR2 YFSETQ. The CDR3 here is CASSLELTYEQYF. In DNA, the CDR3 is TGCGCCAGCAGCTTGGAACTGACCTACGAGCAGTACTTC.

V gene TRBV18 combines with J gene TRBJ1-3, with 7 bases lining up with TRBD1. Germline loops: CDR1 KGHSH, CDR2 LQKENI. The CDR3 spans 13 residues. V lost 3 bases and J lost 8; bases outside the gene matches: 4. The CDR3, as DNA: TGTGCCAGCTCACCGAGACAGGGTGACACCATATATTTT. This gives the protein CASSPRQGDTIYF. Based on the CDR3 plus reference TRBV18 and TRBJ1-3, the full variable domain is NAGVMQNPRHLVRRRGQEARLRCSPMKGHSHVYWYRQLPEEGLKFMVYLQKENIIDESGMPKERFSAEFPKEGPSILRIQQVVRGDSAAYFCASSPRQGDTIYFGEGSWLTVV.

CDR3 nucleotides: TGCGCCAGCAGCTGGGGACTAGCGGGAGCACGGTACGAGCAGTACTTC. This codes for CASSWGLAGARYEQYF. The rearrangement uses TRBV5-1 and TRBJ2-7; 14 nucleotides match TRBD2. J was trimmed by 4 bases and V by 3 bases; bases with no gene match: 6. The CDR3 is made up of 16 amino acids. Germline values: CDR1 SGHRS, CDR2 YFSETQ.